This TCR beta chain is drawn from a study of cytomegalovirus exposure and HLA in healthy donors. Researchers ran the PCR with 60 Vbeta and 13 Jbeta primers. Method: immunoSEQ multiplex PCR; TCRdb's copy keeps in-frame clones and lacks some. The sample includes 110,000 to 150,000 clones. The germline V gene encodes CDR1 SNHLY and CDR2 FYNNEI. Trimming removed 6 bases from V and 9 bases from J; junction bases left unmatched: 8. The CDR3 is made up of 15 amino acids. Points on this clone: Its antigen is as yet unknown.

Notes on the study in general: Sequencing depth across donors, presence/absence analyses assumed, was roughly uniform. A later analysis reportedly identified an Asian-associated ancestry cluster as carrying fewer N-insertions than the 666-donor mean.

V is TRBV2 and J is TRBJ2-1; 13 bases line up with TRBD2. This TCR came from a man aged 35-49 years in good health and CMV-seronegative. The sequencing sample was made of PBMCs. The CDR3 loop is CASRTTSGGPGEQFF. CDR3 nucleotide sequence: TGTGCCAGCAGGACGACTAGCGGGGGGCCGGGTGAGCAGTTCTTC.